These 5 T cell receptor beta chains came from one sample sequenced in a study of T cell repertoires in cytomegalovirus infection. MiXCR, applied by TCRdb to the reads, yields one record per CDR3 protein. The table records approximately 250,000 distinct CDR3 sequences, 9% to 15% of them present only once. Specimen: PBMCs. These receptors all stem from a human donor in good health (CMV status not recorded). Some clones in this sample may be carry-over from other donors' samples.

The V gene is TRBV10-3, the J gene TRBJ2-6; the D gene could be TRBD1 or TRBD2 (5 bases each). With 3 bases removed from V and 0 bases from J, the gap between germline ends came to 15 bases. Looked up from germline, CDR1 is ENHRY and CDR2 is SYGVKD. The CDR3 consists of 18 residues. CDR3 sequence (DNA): TGTGCCATCAGTGACACCGGGACGGCAAGCTCTGGGGCCAACGTCCTGACTTTC. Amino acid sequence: CAISDTGTASSGANVLTF.

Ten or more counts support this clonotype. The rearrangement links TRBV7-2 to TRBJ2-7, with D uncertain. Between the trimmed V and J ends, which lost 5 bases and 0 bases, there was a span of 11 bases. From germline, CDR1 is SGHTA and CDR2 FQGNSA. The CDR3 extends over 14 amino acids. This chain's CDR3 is CASSPRAGSYEQYF. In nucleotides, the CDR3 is TGTGCCAGCAGCCCCCGGGCCGGCTCCTACGAGCAGTACTTC.

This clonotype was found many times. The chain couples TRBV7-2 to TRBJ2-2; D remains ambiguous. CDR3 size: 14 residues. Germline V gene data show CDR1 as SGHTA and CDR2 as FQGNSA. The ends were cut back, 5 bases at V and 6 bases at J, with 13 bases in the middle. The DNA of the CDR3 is TGTGCCAGCAGCCCTTTTATAGCTTCCGGGGAGCTGTTTTTT. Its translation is CASSPFIASGELFF.

The CDR3 sequence is CASSHRQDQETQYF. The CDR3 coding sequence is TGTGCCAGCAGCCATCGACAGGACCAAGAGACCCAGTACTTC. This chain joins TRBV14 and TRBJ2-5; a possible D gene is TRBD1 (6 bases). Germline CDR1 SGHDN, CDR2 FVKESK. V was cut by 3 bases and J by 0 bases, with 8 bases left in between. The CDR3 contains 14 residues.

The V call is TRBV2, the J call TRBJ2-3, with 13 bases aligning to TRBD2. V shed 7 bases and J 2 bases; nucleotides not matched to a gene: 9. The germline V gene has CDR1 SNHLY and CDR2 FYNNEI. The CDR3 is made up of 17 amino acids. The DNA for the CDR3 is TGTGCCAGCAATGGACTAGCGGGGGCCCCAAACACAGATACGCAGTATTTT. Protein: CASNGLAGAPNTDTQYF.